This T cell receptor (beta chain) was sequenced in a study of cytomegalovirus exposure and HLA in healthy donors. Study-wide results and limits: Reports indicate that TCR beta sequences accurately predicted the HLA-A and HLA-B alleles of most subjects.

In the case of this clone: Its target is not known.

This PCR relied on a set of 60 Vbeta primers and 13 Jbeta primers. Only in-frame clones appear in the TCRdb table, and some are missing; sequencing was by immunoSEQ multiplex PCR. The sample has over 90,000 clones, around 74% seen once. Germline CDR1 LGHNA, CDR2 YSLEER. The CDR3 is 18 residues long. Trimming pared 0 bases from V and 7 bases from J, leaving 21 bases between. This receptor was obtained from a female donor in good health and CMV-seropositive. V usage is TRBV4-3 and J usage is TRBJ2-2, with TRBD2 as a possible D gene (7 bases). Material: PBMCs. DNA of the CDR3: TGCGCCAGCAGCCAAGATTTGATAGGGGGGGGCTTGGTCGGGGAGCTGTTTTTT. It encodes CASSQDLIGGGLVGELFF.